A single sample gave rise to the 29 T cell receptor beta chains below, sequenced in a study of CDR3 diversity in severe acne. TCRdb ran MiXCR on the PCR reads and lists one entry per CDR3 protein. The sample contains some 85,000 distinct CDR3 sequences, about half of which appear only once. The sample consisted of blood. Receptor source: a male donor with severe acne vulgaris.

The chain recombines TRBV10-1 with TRBJ2-3, with a possible D match to TRBD2 (6 bases). Trimming shortened V by 3 bases and J by 5 bases, and 12 bases separated the two germline ends. Germline V CDR1 and CDR2: WNHNN, SYGVQD (reference sequence). The CDR3 spans 14 residues. CDR3 nucleotide sequence: TGCGCCAGCAGTGAAGGGCTAGCGAAAGATACGCAGTATTTT. Translated, it gives CASSEGLAKDTQYF.

The V call is TRBV20-1, the J call TRBJ2-7, with D possibly matching TRBD1 (5 bases). The CDR3 length is 11 residues. The germline CDR1 and CDR2 sequences are DFQATT and SNEGSKA (reference sequence). Trimming took 4 bases from V and 4 from J, leaving 8 bases between them. The CDR3 protein is CSAKDTYEQYV. The CDR3 DNA reads as TGCAGTGCTAAGGACACATACGAGCAGTACGTC.

The chain links TRBV15 to TRBJ2-5; D is perhaps TRBD2 (6 bases). V was cut by 5 bases and J by 2 bases, with 12 bases left in between. The CDR3 spans 14 residues. Germline values: CDR1 LNHNV, CDR2 YYDKDF (reference sequence). This chain's CDR3 is CATSPRDEQETQYF. DNA of the CDR3: TGTGCCACCAGCCCGCGGGACGAACAAGAGACCCAGTACTTC.

As for this clonotype: Just one base apart from a much larger clone, this may be a read error. The chain recombines TRBV10-3 with TRBJ2-3, with TRBD1 identical over 7 bases. The CDR3 sequence is 14 residues long. Germline V gives CDR1 ENHRY, CDR2 SYGVKD. The J segment lost 8 bases and the V segment lost 2 bases, leaving 7 bases of the junction unmatched. This chain's CDR3 is CAISETGESGTQYF. CDR3 sequence (DNA): TGTGCCATCAGTGAGACAGGGGAGTCCGGTACGCAGTATTTT.

This chain links TRBV7-9 with TRBJ1-1; 7 positions agree with TRBD1. V was clipped by 5 bases and J by 7 bases; unmatched bases: 16. Per the germline V gene, CDR1 is SEHNR and CDR2 is FQNEAQ (reference sequence). There are 16 residues in the CDR3. The CDR3: CASSRTTRGEYGEAFF. In DNA, the CDR3 is TGTGCCAGCAGCCGTACTACCAGGGGGGAGTATGGTGAAGCTTTCTTT.

V is TRBV7-7 and J is TRBJ2-1; the match to TRBD2 covers 11 bases. V shed 5 bases and J 4 bases; nucleotides not matched to a gene: 4. The CDR3 is made up of 15 amino acids. From germline, CDR1 is SSHAT and CDR2 FNYEAQ (reference sequence). The CDR3 DNA is TGTGCCAGCAGCCTTACTAGCGGGAGATACAATGAGCAGTTCTTC. Its translation is CASSLTSGRYNEQFF. The whole variable domain, filled in from reference TRBV7-7 and TRBJ2-1, reads GAGVSQSPRYKVTKRGQDVTLRCDPISSHATLYWYQQALGQGPEFLTYFNYEAQPDKSGLPSDRFSAERPEGSISTLTIQRTEQRDSAMYRCASSLTSGRYNEQFFGPGTRLTVL.

At least ten counts were recorded for this clonotype. This chain links TRBV5-4 with TRBJ1-1; D gene unclear. Germline lookup yields CDR1 SGHNT and CDR2 YYREEE (reference sequence). The CDR3 contains 14 residues. Trimming stripped 5 bases from V and 1 base from J, with 12 bases between. This CDR3 reads CASSWTSGNTEAFF. The CDR3 nucleotides are TGTGCCAGCAGTTGGACCTCGGGGAACACTGAAGCTTTCTTT.

The rearrangement uses TRBV13 and TRBJ2-1; possible D gene TRBD2, 5 bases. Trimming left V 7 bases short and J 0 bases short, with 25 bases between. The CDR3 contains 19 residues. Germline V gives CDR1 PRHDT, CDR2 FYEKMQ (reference sequence). The CDR3 here is CASTPGVVREKSSYNEQFF. Written as DNA, the CDR3 is TGTGCCAGCACCCCCGGGGTAGTAAGGGAAAAGAGCTCCTACAATGAGCAGTTCTTC.

The chain employs TRBV20-1 and TRBJ2-7; 7 bases map to TRBD1. Germline V gene data show CDR1 as DFQATT and CDR2 as SNEGSKA (reference sequence). Trimming took 7 bases from V and 2 from J; bases not matched to a gene: 5. This CDR3 has 12 residues. The CDR3: CSGTGPTYEQYF. As DNA, the CDR3 is TGCAGTGGGACAGGCCCTACCTACGAGCAGTACTTC.

The table lists this clonotype with a few counts. The chain joins TRBV11-2 to TRBJ2-7, with 11 bases matching TRBD1. Germline CDR1 is SGHAT and CDR2 is FQNNGV. The CDR3 is 15 amino acids. The ends lost 5 bases at V and 3 bases at J; junction bases unmatched: 6. DNA of the CDR3: TGTGCCAGCAGCGATGGACAGGGGGCATACTACGAGCAGTACTTC. It codes for CASSDGQGAYYEQYF.

J is TRBJ2-7 and V is TRBV13; TRBD2 agrees at 7 bases. Trimming cost V 5 bases and J 4 bases; bases outside gene matches: 11. Looked up from germline, CDR1 is PRHDT and CDR2 is FYEKMQ (reference sequence). The CDR3 extends over 15 amino acids. The CDR3 nucleotides read TGTGCCAGCAGCCAAGCCCCGGGAGGCCGGTACGAGCAGTACTTC. The encoded protein is CASSQAPGGRYEQYF.

In this sample, this clonotype turned up a few times. The rearrangement uses TRBV7-2 and TRBJ2-1; the match to TRBD1 covers 7 bases. The CDR3 consists of 17 residues. V lost 0 bases, J lost 5 bases, and 10 bases stayed unmatched. Germline assignment: CDR1 SGHTA and CDR2 FQGNSA. This CDR3 is CASSLATGNDRDNEQFF. DNA of the CDR3: TGTGCCAGCAGCTTAGCGACAGGGAACGATAGGGACAATGAGCAGTTCTTC.

The chain uses TRBV28 and TRBJ1-2; D gene uncertain. Germline values: CDR1 MDHEN, CDR2 SYDVKM. Deletions cut 2 bases from V and 4 bases from J, with 14 bases between. The CDR3 runs to 15 residues. DNA for the CDR3: TGTGCCAGCAGTTTAGAGGCAGGCCATCCCTATGGCTACACCTTC. This sequence encodes CASSLEAGHPYGYTF.

This clonotype was counted between two and nine times. V gene TRBV4-1 combines with J gene TRBJ1-1; no clear D. The CDR3 contains 13 residues. Per germline, CDR1 MGHRA and CDR2 YSYEKL. V lost 1 base and J lost 3, with 6 bases in between. Here the CDR3 reads CASSQGRYTEAFF. The CDR3 coding sequence is TGCGCCAGCAGCCAAGGCAGGTACACTGAAGCTTTCTTT.

The V call is TRBV7-9, the J call TRBJ2-7; D possibly matches TRBD1 or TRBD2 (5 bases each). The CDR3 has 14 amino acids. The V and J ends lost 3 bases and 6 bases respectively, with 15 bases between them. Germline lookup yields CDR1 SEHNR and CDR2 FQNEAQ (reference sequence). The chain's CDR3 is CASSFPGPPPEQYF. The CDR3 nucleotides are TGTGCCAGCAGCTTTCCGGGACCCCCCCCCGAGCAGTACTTC. Full variable domain (missing parts from reference TRBV7-9 and TRBJ2-7): DTGVSQNPRHKITKRGQNVTFRCDPISEHNRLYWYRQTLGQGPEFLTYFQNEAQLEKSRLLSDRFSAERPKGSFSTLEIQRTEQGDSAMYLCASSFPGPPPEQYFGPGTRLTVT.

Turning to this clonotype: With a much larger clone just one base away, this may be a read error. V is TRBV6-6 and J is TRBJ2-7, with 11 bases lining up with TRBD1. Germline assignment: CDR1 MNHNY and CDR2 SVGAGI (reference sequence). The CDR3 consists of 13 residues. Losses at the gene ends were 6 bases for V and 11 bases for J; bases not matched to a gene: 9. DNA for the CDR3: TGTGCCAGCAGAAGAGGGACAGGGGGACCCGAGTACTTC. Its translation: CASRRGTGGPEYF.

V and J are TRBV7-2 and TRBJ2-7; 11 bases align to TRBD2. Germline V gene lookup returns CDR1 SGHTA and CDR2 FQGNSA. V was pared by 1 base and J by 4 bases, with 3 bases of the junction left unmatched. CDR3 size: 15 residues. CDR3 in amino acids: CASSLVAGGSYEQYF. The CDR3 DNA reads TGTGCCAGCAGCTTAGTAGCGGGAGGGTCTTACGAGCAGTACTTC.

On this clonotype: The junction shows a germline mismatch at one end, possibly a read error. The V call is TRBV6-1, the J call TRBJ2-5; D call uncertain. Germline V gene lookup returns CDR1 MNHNS and CDR2 SASEGT. This CDR3 comprises 13 residues. Here the CDR3 DNA reads TGTGCCGGCAGCCAAGGACGGTTTGAGACCCAGTACTTC. This translates into CAGSQGRFETQYF.

This chain connects TRBV6-1 to TRBJ2-5, with TRBD2 identical over 9 bases. The CDR3 has 15 amino acids. Germline trimming cut 3 bases from V and 5 bases from J; bases unmatched to any gene: 7. CDR1 MNHNS and CDR2 SASEGT come from the germline V gene. The CDR3 is CASSEVTSGRETQYF. Here the CDR3 DNA reads TGTGCCAGCAGTGAGGTGACTAGCGGACGGGAGACCCAGTACTTC.

The genes are TRBV15 and TRBJ1-5; no clear D gene. The germline V and J ends were trimmed by 5 bases and 3 bases, with 5 bases remaining between them. CDR1 is LNHNV, CDR2 YYDKDF, per germline (reference sequence). This CDR3 has 12 amino acids. CDR3 sequence reads: CATSFHNQPQHF. CDR3 DNA sequence: TGTGCCACCAGCTTCCACAATCAGCCCCAGCATTTT.

J is TRBJ2-3 and V is TRBV20-1; 7 bases agree with TRBD1. V lost 5 bases and J lost 5; bases outside the gene matches: 7. Germline CDR1 reads DFQATT; CDR2 reads SNEGSKA (reference sequence). This CDR3 is built from 13 residues. CDR3 residues: CSAEQGLQDTQYF. Written as DNA, the CDR3 is TGCAGTGCTGAACAGGGGTTGCAAGATACGCAGTATTTT.

The sample holds a few counts of this clonotype. The chain carries TRBV4-3 and TRBJ2-3, with 7 bases that match TRBD1. From germline, CDR1 is LGHNA and CDR2 YSLEER. Trimming cost V 4 bases and J 3 bases; bases outside gene matches: 4. This CDR3 has 14 amino acids. CDR3 in amino acids: CASSPRTGTDTQYF. The CDR3 DNA reads as TGCGCCAGCAGCCCTCGGACAGGAACAGATACGCAGTATTTT.

The chain links TRBV19 to TRBJ2-2; D remains unclear. The germline CDR1 and CDR2 sequences are LNHDA and SQIVND (reference sequence). The CDR3 totals 12 residues. V was pared by 5 bases and J by 3 bases, with 4 bases between. The CDR3 reads CASSDDTGELFF. CDR3 DNA: TGTGCCAGTAGTGACGACACCGGGGAGCTGTTTTTT.

The gene calls are TRBV20-1 and TRBJ2-3; 13 nucleotides match TRBD2. Germline CDR1 is DFQATT and CDR2 is SNEGSKA (reference sequence). The CDR3 sequence is 15 residues long. J was trimmed by 11 bases and V by 4 bases; bases with no gene match: 12. CDR3 nucleotides: TGCAGTGCTACCGGACTAGCGGGAGTCGGCAATGAGCAGTATTTT. Translating it yields CSATGLAGVGNEQYF.

The sample holds a few counts of this clonotype. A much larger clone is a single base away; this may be a read error. The chain combines TRBV5-1 with TRBJ2-7; TRBD2 aligns across 7 bases. Germline CDR1 is SGHRS and CDR2 is YFSETQ. This CDR3 has 15 amino acids. The CDR3 loop is CAGRKGIAGGYEQYF. In DNA, the CDR3 is TGCGCCGGCAGAAAAGGGATAGCGGGTGGCTACGAGCAGTACTTC.

To note about this clonotype: A junction boundary mismatches the germline segment, possibly from a read error. V is TRBV18 and J is TRBJ2-7, with 11 bases identical to TRBD2. CDR1 is KGHSH and CDR2 is LQKENI in the germline V gene. This CDR3 has 16 residues. Here the CDR3 reads CASSPSLAGGSYGQYF. CDR3 coding DNA: TGTGCCAGCTCACCATCGCTAGCGGGAGGTTCCTACGGGCAGTACTTC.

A word on this clonotype: It may be a read error: a sequence one base away is much more abundant. The CDR3 loop reads CASSRRAGGSSYNGQFF. Written as DNA, the CDR3 is TGCGCCAGCAGTCGTAGAGCGGGAGGGAGCTCCTACAATGGGCAGTTCTTC. The V gene is TRBV5-1, the J gene TRBJ2-1; 10 nucleotides agree with TRBD2. The CDR3 has 17 residues. Germline CDR1 SGHRS, CDR2 YFSETQ.

Worth noting for this clonotype: It may be a read error: a sequence one base away is much more abundant. V gene TRBV19 combines with J gene TRBJ2-3; the D gene could be TRBD1 or TRBD2 (6 bases each). V was shortened by 1 base and J by 2 bases, with 13 bases between the two germline ends. The germline gives CDR1 LNHDA, CDR2 SQIVND (reference sequence). There are 16 residues in the CDR3. The CDR3 sequence: CASSIVRGGPTDTQYF. CDR3 nucleotides: TGTGCCAGTAGTATAGTCAGGGGAGGTCCCACAGATACGCAGTATTTT.

As regards this clonotype: A much larger clone is a single base away; this may be a read error. The chain links TRBV20-1 to TRBJ2-1; TRBD1 matches at 7 bases. The V gene's germline CDR1 is DFQATT and CDR2 SNEGSKA (reference sequence). The CDR3 runs 15 residues. The chain's CDR3 is CSARPRQGWYNERFF. Written as DNA, the CDR3 is TGCAGTGCTAGACCACGACAGGGATGGTACAATGAGCGGTTCTTC.